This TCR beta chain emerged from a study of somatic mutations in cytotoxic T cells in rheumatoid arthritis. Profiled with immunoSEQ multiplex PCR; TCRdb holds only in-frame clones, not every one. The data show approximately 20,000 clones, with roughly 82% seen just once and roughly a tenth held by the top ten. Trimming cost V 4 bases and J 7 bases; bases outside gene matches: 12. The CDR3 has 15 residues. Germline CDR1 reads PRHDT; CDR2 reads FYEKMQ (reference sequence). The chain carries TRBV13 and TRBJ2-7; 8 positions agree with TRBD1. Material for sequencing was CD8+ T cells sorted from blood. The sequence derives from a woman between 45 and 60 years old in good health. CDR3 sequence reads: CASSSNLGTGPEQYF. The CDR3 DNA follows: TGTGCCAGCAGCTCAAACCTCGGGACAGGCCCTGAGCAGTACTTC.